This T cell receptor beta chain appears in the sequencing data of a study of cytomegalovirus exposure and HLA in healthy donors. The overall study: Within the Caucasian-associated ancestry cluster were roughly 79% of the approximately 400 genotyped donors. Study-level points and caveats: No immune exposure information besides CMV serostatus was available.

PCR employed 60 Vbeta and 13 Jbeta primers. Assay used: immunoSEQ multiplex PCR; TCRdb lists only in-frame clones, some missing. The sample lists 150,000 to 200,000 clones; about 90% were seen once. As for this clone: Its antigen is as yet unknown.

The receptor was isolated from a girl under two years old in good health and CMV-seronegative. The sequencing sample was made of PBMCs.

Here the CDR3 reads CASSVENREGGEQYF. DNA for the CDR3: TGTGCCAGCAGCGTAGAAAACAGGGAGGGCGGCGAGCAGTACTTC. This sequence joins TRBV9 and TRBJ2-7; a possible D gene is TRBD2 (7 bases). The length of the CDR3 is 15 residues. Deletions cut 0 bases from V and 6 bases from J, with 16 bases between. From germline, CDR1 is SGDLS and CDR2 YYNGEE.